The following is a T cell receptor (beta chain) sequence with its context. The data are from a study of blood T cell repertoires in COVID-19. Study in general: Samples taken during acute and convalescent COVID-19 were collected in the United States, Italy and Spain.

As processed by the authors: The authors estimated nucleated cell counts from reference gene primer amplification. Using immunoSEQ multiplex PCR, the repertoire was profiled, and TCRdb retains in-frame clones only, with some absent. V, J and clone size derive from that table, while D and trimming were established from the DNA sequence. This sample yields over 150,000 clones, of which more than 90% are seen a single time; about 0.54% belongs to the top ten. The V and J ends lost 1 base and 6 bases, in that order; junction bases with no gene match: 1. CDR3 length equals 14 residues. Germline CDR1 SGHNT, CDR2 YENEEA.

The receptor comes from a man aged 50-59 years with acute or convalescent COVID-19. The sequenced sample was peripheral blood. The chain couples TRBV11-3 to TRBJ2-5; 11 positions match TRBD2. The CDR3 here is CASSLGTSGQTQYF. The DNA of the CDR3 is TGTGCCAGCAGCTTAGGGACTAGCGGGCAGACCCAGTACTTC.